Shown below are 9 T cell receptor beta chains from a single sample sequenced in a study of cytomegalovirus exposure and HLA in healthy donors. PCR involved 60 Vbeta and 13 Jbeta primers. Clones were read by immunoSEQ multiplex PCR, and TCRdb kept only the in-frame ones, dropping some. The table records around 150,000 clones, approximately 80% of them present only once. Sequencing was done on a sample of PBMCs. These receptors were obtained from a man aged 45-60 years in good health and CMV-seropositive.

The chain employs TRBV6-5 and TRBJ1-6, with TRBD1 identical over 8 bases. The trim removed 5 bases at V and 9 bases at J, leaving 6 bases unmatched. Germline values: CDR1 MNHEY, CDR2 SVGAGI. CDR3 length equals 14 residues. The CDR3: CASSTRTGRSPLHF. In DNA, the CDR3 is TGTGCCAGCAGTACCCGGACAGGGCGTTCACCCCTCCACTTT.

This chain joins TRBV9 and TRBJ2-2; 8 bases are shared with TRBD1. V shed 4 bases, J shed 6 bases, and the junction held 8 bases outside the gene matches. The CDR3 runs to 15 residues. Germline CDR1 reads SGDLS; CDR2 reads YYNGEE. The CDR3 nucleotides read TGTGCCAGCAGCTTTACCGGGACAGGACCCGGGGAGCTGTTTTTT. It codes for CASSFTGTGPGELFF.

V gene TRBV7-9 combines with J gene TRBJ1-1, with D unclear. This CDR3 comprises 9 residues. Trimming removed 5 bases from V and 11 bases from J, with 6 bases in between. Germline CDR1 reads SEHNR; CDR2 reads FQNEAQ (reference sequence). The CDR3 DNA sequence: TGTGCCAGCAGCCCTCCGGCTTTCTTT. This encodes CASSPPAFF.

This sequence joins TRBV7-3 and TRBJ2-1; D is perhaps TRBD2 (7 bases). The CDR3 totals 15 residues. Germline loops: CDR1 SGHTA, CDR2 FQGTGA. V lost 3 bases, J lost 7 bases, and 16 bases lay in between. CDR3 in amino acids: CASSFQLGGANEQFF. The CDR3 nucleotides read TGTGCCAGCAGCTTCCAGCTAGGGGGGGCAAATGAGCAGTTCTTC.

The rearrangement joins TRBV5-8 to TRBJ2-5, with TRBD2 matching 11 bases. Germline-derived CDR1 and CDR2 are SGHTS and YDEGEE. The CDR3 runs 16 residues. V was pared by 4 bases and J by 5 bases, with 10 bases of the junction left unmatched. The CDR3 DNA reads as TGTGCCAGCAGCAGGACACTAGCGGGAGTGGGGGAGACCCAGTACTTC. Amino acid sequence: CASSRTLAGVGETQYF.

Concerning this clone: Relative to the germline gene, one junction end is altered; a read error may explain this. This chain joins TRBV4-1 and TRBJ2-5; no reliable D call. The germline V gene has CDR1 MGHRA and CDR2 YSYEKL. CDR3 length: 17 residues. Written as DNA, the CDR3 is TGCGCCAGCAACCAAGCCTACCACGTCATGAACCAAGAGACCCAGTACTTC. Its translation: CASNQAYHVMNQETQYF.

V is TRBV11-2 and J is TRBJ1-4; the D is unclear. The CDR3 has 12 residues. CDR1 SGHAT and CDR2 FQNNGV come from the germline V gene. V shed 5 bases and J shed 8 bases, with 9 bases lying between them. For the CDR3, the DNA is TGTGCCAGCAGCGCCGGAGGCGAAAAACTGTTTTTT. This codes for CASSAGGEKLFF. Full variable domain (missing parts from reference TRBV11-2 and TRBJ1-4): EAGVAQSPRYKIIEKRQSVAFWCNPISGHATLYWYQQILGQGPKLLIQFQNNGVVDDSQLPKDRFSAERLKGVDSTLKIQPAKLEDSAVYLCASSAGGEKLFFGSGTQLSVL.

This clone was counted between two and nine times. Other DNA sequences in the sample encode the same CDR3. The chain links TRBV7-2 to TRBJ1-1; no clear D. Germline V gene lookup returns CDR1 SGHTA and CDR2 FQGNSA. V was clipped by 1 base and J by 1 base, with 4 bases between them. The CDR3 is 13 amino acids. The CDR3 bases are TGTGCCAGCAGCTTAGGACAGAACACTGAAGCTTTCTTT. It yields the protein CASSLGQNTEAFF.

The CDR3 is CASSLDDGIYEQYF. The CDR3 region has the DNA TGTGCCAGCAGCTTAGACGACGGGATCTACGAGCAGTACTTC. The rearrangement links TRBV7-9 to TRBJ2-7; TRBD2 might be the D (5 bases). V lost 1 base to trimming and J lost 3 bases, with 10 bases between them. Germline CDR1 is SEHNR and CDR2 is FQNEAQ (reference sequence). This CDR3 has 14 residues.